The text below deals with one T cell receptor beta chain. The sample carries other DNA sequences with the same CDR3. The length of the CDR3 is 13 residues. V was pared by 2 bases and J by 4 bases, with 7 bases between. Germline V gene sequence: CDR1 MNHEY, CDR2 SMNVEV (reference sequence). CD8 cells classed as naive were CD45RO-negative and positively selected for CCR7, excluding terminally differentiated effector memory CD45RA+ cells. This sample stems from a study of shared clonotypes between healthy human individuals. TCRdb's table, derived via immunoSEQ multiplex PCR, lists solely in-frame clones and lacks some. This sample carries over 2 million clones, about 95% of them seen once, and the ten largest clones take 0.9% to 1.4%.

The receptor comes from a man aged 18 to 35 in good health. Sequenced sample: naive CD8+ T cells sorted from blood. The J gene is TRBJ2-3, the V gene TRBV27; no definite D call. In DNA form, the CDR3 reads TGTGCCAGCAGTTTAGGTAGGGCAGATACGCAGTATTTT. Protein: CASSLGRADTQYF.